These 15 T cell receptor beta chains were sequenced from one sample in a study of blood T cell repertoires in COVID-19. TCRdb's table, derived via immunoSEQ multiplex PCR, lists solely in-frame clones and lacks some. The table shows more than 150,000 clones, with less than 90% occurring only once. The specimen sequenced was peripheral blood. The receptors were gathered from a man aged 70 or older with active or convalescent COVID-19.

For the CDR3, the DNA is TGTGCCAGCAGCTTGGGACAGCTGTACCAAGAGACCCAGTACTTC. Its protein is CASSLGQLYQETQYF. V and J are TRBV7-9 and TRBJ2-5, with 7 bases lining up with TRBD1. Germline CDR1 reads SEHNR; CDR2 reads FQNEAQ (reference sequence). The CDR3 spans 15 residues. V lost 3 bases, J lost 0 bases, and 4 bases stayed unmatched. The full variable domain, its missing parts supplied by reference TRBV7-9 and TRBJ2-5, is DTGVSQNPRHKITKRGQNVTFRCDPISEHNRLYWYRQTLGQGPEFLTYFQNEAQLEKSRLLSDRFSAERPKGSFSTLEIQRTEQGDSAMYLCASSLGQLYQETQYFGPGTRLLVL.

The chain links TRBV19 to TRBJ1-5, with a weak D call TRBD1 (5 bases). V was cut by 4 bases and J by 2 bases, with 9 bases left in between. The CDR3 loop spans 14 amino acids. Germline CDR1 is LNHDA and CDR2 is SQIVND (reference sequence). CDR3 residues: CASSSDRGNQPQHF. CDR3 coding DNA: TGTGCCAGTAGTAGCGACAGAGGCAATCAGCCCCAGCATTTT.

The V and J genes are TRBV7-2 and TRBJ2-3; D ambiguous. From germline, CDR1 is SGHTA and CDR2 FQGNSA. The CDR3 is 14 amino acids. Trimming took 4 bases from V and 1 from J, leaving 9 bases between them. CDR3 loop: CASSSDFGTDTQYF. CDR3 nucleotides: TGTGCCAGCAGCTCAGACTTCGGCACAGATACGCAGTATTTT.

This chain links TRBV4-3 with TRBJ2-1; D unclear. Per germline, CDR1 LGHNA and CDR2 YSLEER. Deletions cut 4 bases from V and 0 bases from J, with 16 bases between. This CDR3 has 17 residues. CDR3 amino acids: CASSPRSSPSSYNEQFF. The CDR3 nucleotides read TGCGCCAGCAGCCCAAGGAGTAGTCCTAGCTCCTACAATGAGCAGTTCTTC.

The chain couples TRBV13 to TRBJ1-1; D ambiguous. V dropped 5 bases and J dropped 4 bases, with 17 bases sitting between them. The germline V gene has CDR1 PRHDT and CDR2 FYEKMQ (reference sequence). The CDR3 is 15 amino acids. CDR3 region: CASSPSGVLVTEAFF. In nucleotides, the CDR3 is TGTGCCAGCAGCCCCTCGGGTGTTTTGGTCACTGAAGCTTTCTTT.

V and J are TRBV19 and TRBJ1-3; 7 bases align to TRBD1. The CDR3 extends over 17 amino acids. V trimming: 0 bases; J trimming: 0 bases; junction bases outside the gene matches: 5. CDR1 and CDR2 from the germline V gene are LNHDA and SQIVND (reference sequence). In nucleotides, the CDR3 is TGTGCCAGTAGTATAGACCGGACAGGCCTCTCTGGAAACACCATATATTTT. Translating it yields CASSIDRTGLSGNTIYF.

The rearrangement links TRBV25-1 to TRBJ1-5, with 8 positions matching TRBD1. V trimming: 5 bases; J trimming: 6 bases; junction bases outside the gene matches: 6. The CDR3 has 14 residues. Germline V gives CDR1 MGHDK, CDR2 SYGVNS. DNA for the CDR3: TGTGCCAGCAGTTCGGCAGGGGGCGGTCAGCCCCAGCATTTT. Translating it yields CASSSAGGGQPQHF.

This rearrangement joins TRBV2 to TRBJ2-3; 12 nucleotides align to TRBD2. Unmatched junction bases numbered 4, after V lost 6 bases and J lost 0 bases. The CDR3 runs 16 residues. Germline V lookup: CDR1 SNHLY, CDR2 FYNNEI. CDR3 sequence reads: CASSPGLAGSTDTQYF. CDR3 DNA sequence: TGTGCCAGCAGCCCCGGACTAGCGGGGAGCACAGATACGCAGTATTTT.

The gene calls are TRBV5-4 and TRBJ1-1; D gene ambiguous. The germline V gene has CDR1 SGHNT and CDR2 YYREEE (reference sequence). V gave up 3 bases and J gave up 1 base, with 10 bases separating them. The CDR3 sequence is 14 residues long. The DNA for the CDR3 is TGTGCCAGCAGCTCGGACTTGACGAACACTGAAGCTTTCTTT. Translated, it gives CASSSDLTNTEAFF.

The chain links TRBV27 to TRBJ2-5; 10 bases align to TRBD1. From germline, CDR1 is MNHEY and CDR2 SMNVEV (reference sequence). The CDR3 sequence is 17 residues long. The trim removed 2 bases at V and 4 bases at J, leaving 10 bases unmatched. CDR3 coding DNA: TGTGCCAGCAGTTTAAATTTCCCGGGACAGGGGAGAGAGACCCAGTACTTC. It specifies CASSLNFPGQGRETQYF.

Notes on this clone: The sample holds other DNA sequences that translate to the same CDR3. J is TRBJ1-2 and V is TRBV27; D uncertain. CDR1 is MNHEY and CDR2 is SMNVEV in the germline V gene (reference sequence). The CDR3 covers 13 residues. V was pared by 6 bases and J by 2 bases, with 10 bases between. CDR3 coding DNA: TGTGCCAGCAGCCTGAGAGAAAACTATGGCTACACCTTC. Translation: CASSLRENYGYTF.

The chain uses TRBV5-1 and TRBJ1-1; D is unresolved. Germline CDR1 SGHRS, CDR2 YFSETQ. The CDR3 covers 13 residues. The V gene lost 1 base and the J gene lost 4 bases, with 8 bases spanning the gap. The CDR3 bases are TGCGCCAGCAGCTTGACAGAGGGCACTGAAGCTTTCTTT. Translation: CASSLTEGTEAFF.

This clone was seen a few times. This chain joins TRBV10-1 and TRBJ2-4, with 14 bases aligning to TRBD2. With V trimmed by 10 bases and J by 0 bases, 11 bases remained unmatched. Germline V CDR1 and CDR2: WNHNN, SYGVQD (reference sequence). CDR3 size: 18 residues. The CDR3 coding sequence is TGCGCCACCAGCCCGGGACTAGCGGGGGACCCAGCCAAAAACATTCAGTACTTC. As protein: CATSPGLAGDPAKNIQYF.

This clone has a single count. This rearrangement joins TRBV27 to TRBJ2-5; tentatively, D is TRBD1 (5 bases). The germline V gene encodes CDR1 MNHEY and CDR2 SMNVEV (reference sequence). The V and J ends lost 4 bases and 4 bases respectively, with 10 bases between them. The CDR3 has 13 residues. Written as DNA, the CDR3 is TGTGCCAGCAGTTGGACAAATGGAGAGACCCAGTACTTC. It codes for CASSWTNGETQYF.

CDR3 coding DNA: TGTGCCAGTAGTCGCGGCAGGGGGCTCGGAAACACCATATATTTT. Protein: CASSRGRGLGNTIYF. The chain links TRBV19 to TRBJ1-3; 8 nucleotides match TRBD1. CDR1 and CDR2 from the germline V gene are LNHDA and SQIVND (reference sequence). The CDR3 has 15 amino acids. V lost 5 bases, J lost 4 bases, and 7 bases stayed unmatched.